This TCR beta chain was identified during a study of blood T cell repertoires in COVID-19. Study information: The study drew acute and convalescent COVID-19 samples from the United States, Italy and Spain.

Original methodology: Amplified reference gene primers provided the basis for estimating nucleated cell counts. Assay used: immunoSEQ multiplex PCR; TCRdb lists only in-frame clones, some missing. V and J calls and clone size are copied from that table; D and trimming were computed from the DNA. The sample records about 290,000 clones, 85% to 90% being singletons. The CDR3 covers 15 residues. V lost 1 base to trimming and J lost 7 bases, with 11 bases between them. Germline loops: CDR1 SGHTA, CDR2 FQGTGA. The sequencing input was peripheral blood. The clonotype originates from a man aged 40-49 years with acute or convalescent COVID-19. The chain uses TRBV7-3 and TRBJ1-6; D is possibly TRBD1 (6 bases). The CDR3 loop is CASSLRPGENSPLHF. The CDR3 DNA reads as TGTGCCAGCAGCTTAAGGCCAGGGGAGAATTCACCCCTCCACTTT.